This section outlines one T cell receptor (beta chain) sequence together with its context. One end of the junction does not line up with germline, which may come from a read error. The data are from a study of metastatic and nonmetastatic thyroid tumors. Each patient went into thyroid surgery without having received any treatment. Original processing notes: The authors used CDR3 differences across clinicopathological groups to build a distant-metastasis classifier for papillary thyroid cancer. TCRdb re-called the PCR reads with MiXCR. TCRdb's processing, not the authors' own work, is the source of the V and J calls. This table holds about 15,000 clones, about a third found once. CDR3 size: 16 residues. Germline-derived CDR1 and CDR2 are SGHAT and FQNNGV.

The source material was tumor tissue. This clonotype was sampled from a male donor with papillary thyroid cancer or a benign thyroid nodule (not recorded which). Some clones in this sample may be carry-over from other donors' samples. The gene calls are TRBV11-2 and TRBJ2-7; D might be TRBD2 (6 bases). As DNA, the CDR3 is TGTGCCATCAGCTACCGCAGGACTACCATTGGTGGCGAGCAGTACTTC. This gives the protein CAISYRRTTIGGEQYF.